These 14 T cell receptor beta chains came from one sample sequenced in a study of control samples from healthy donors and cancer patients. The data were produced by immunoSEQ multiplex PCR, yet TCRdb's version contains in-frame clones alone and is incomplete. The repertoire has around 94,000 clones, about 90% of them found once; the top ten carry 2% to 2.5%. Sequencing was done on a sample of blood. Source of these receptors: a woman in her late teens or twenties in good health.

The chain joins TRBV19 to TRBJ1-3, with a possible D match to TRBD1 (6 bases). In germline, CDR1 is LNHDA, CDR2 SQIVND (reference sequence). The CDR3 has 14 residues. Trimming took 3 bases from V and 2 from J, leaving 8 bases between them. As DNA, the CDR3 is TGTGCCAGTAGTATCGGGACACCTGGAAACACCATATATTTT. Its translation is CASSIGTPGNTIYF. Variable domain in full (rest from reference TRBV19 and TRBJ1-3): DGGITQSPKYLFRKEGQNVTLSCEQNLNHDAMYWYRQDPGQGLRLIYYSQIVNDFQKGDIAEGYSVSREKKESFPLTVTSAQKNPTAFYLCASSIGTPGNTIYFGEGSWLTVV.

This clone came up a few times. The CDR3 DNA follows: TGTGCCAGCAGTGTTCGAGTCTTATCTAGCAATCAGCCCCAGCATTTT. Encoded protein: CASSVRVLSSNQPQHF. The chain has TRBV6-1 and TRBJ1-5; D not certain. This CDR3 contains 16 residues. CDR1 and CDR2 (germline): MNHNS, SASEGT. V shed 4 bases and J shed 0 bases, with 13 bases lying between them.

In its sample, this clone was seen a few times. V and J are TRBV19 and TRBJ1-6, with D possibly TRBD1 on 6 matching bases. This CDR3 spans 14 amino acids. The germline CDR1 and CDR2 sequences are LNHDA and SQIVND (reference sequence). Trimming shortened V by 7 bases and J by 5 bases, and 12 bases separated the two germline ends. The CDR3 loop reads CASTGGLDNSPLHF. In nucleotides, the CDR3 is TGTGCCAGTACTGGGGGGCTTGATAATTCACCCCTCCACTTT.

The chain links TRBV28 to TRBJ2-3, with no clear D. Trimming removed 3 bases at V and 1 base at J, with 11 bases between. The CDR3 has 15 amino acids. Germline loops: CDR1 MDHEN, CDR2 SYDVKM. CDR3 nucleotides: TGTGCCAGCAGTTTTCAGGCAGGAGGCACAGATACGCAGTATTTT. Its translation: CASSFQAGGTDTQYF.

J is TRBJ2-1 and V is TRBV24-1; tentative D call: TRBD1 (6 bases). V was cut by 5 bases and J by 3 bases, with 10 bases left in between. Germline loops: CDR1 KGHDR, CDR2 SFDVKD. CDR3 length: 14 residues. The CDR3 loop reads CATSGQESYNEQFF. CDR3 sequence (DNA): TGTGCCACCAGTGGACAGGAGAGCTACAATGAGCAGTTCTTC.

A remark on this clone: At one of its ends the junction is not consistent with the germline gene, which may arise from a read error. The CDR3: CASSPTRRISSNRPQHF. The CDR3 coding sequence is TGTGCCAGCAGCCCCACTAGGCGGATTTCTAGCAATCGGCCCCAGCATTTT. This sequence joins TRBV28 and TRBJ1-5; D is unresolved. This CDR3 is built from 17 residues. In germline, CDR1 is MDHEN, CDR2 SYDVKM.

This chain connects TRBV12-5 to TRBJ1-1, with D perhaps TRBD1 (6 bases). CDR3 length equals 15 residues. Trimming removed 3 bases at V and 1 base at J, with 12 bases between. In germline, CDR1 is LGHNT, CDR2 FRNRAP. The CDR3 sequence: CASGFPQGTNTEAFF. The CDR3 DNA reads TGTGCTAGTGGTTTCCCACAGGGAACGAACACTGAAGCTTTCTTT.

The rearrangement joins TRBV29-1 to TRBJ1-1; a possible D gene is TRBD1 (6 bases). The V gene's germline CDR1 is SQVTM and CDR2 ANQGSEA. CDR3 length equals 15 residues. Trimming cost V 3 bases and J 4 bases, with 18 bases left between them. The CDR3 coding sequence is TGCAGCGTTGACGGGGGACGGGGGGCAACCACTGAAGCTTTCTTT. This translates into CSVDGGRGATTEAFF.

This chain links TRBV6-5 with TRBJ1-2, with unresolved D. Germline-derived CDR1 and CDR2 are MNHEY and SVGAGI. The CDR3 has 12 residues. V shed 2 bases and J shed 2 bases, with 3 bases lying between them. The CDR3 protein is CASSYGNYGYTF. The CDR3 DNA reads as TGTGCCAGCAGTTACGGAAACTATGGCTACACCTTC.

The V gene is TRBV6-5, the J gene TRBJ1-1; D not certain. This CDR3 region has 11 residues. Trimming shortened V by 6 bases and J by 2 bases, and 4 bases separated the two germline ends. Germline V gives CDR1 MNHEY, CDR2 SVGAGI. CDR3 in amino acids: CASRANTEAFF. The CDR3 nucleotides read TGTGCCAGCAGGGCCAACACTGAAGCTTTCTTT.

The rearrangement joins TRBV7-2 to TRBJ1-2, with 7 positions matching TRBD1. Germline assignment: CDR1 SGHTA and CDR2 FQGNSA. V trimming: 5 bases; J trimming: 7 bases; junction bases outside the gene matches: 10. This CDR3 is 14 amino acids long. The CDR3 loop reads CASSTPQDRAGYTF. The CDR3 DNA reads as TGTGCCAGCAGCACACCCCAAGACAGGGCTGGCTACACCTTC. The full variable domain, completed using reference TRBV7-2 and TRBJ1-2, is GAGVSQSPSNKVTEKGKDVELRCDPISGHTALYWYRQSLGQGLEFLIYFQGNSAPDKSGLPSDRFSAERTGGSVSTLTIQRTQQEDSAVYLCASSTPQDRAGYTFGSGTRLTVV.

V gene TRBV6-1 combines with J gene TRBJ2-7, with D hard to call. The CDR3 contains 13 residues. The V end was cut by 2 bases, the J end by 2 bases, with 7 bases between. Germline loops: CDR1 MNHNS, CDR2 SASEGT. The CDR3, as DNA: TGTGCCAGCAGTGAATCGGAGACCTACGAGCAGTACTTC. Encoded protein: CASSESETYEQYF.

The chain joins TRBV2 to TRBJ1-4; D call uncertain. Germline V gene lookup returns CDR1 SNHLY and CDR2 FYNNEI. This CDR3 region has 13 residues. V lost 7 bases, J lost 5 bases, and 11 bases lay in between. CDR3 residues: CASISGENEKLFF. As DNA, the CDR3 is TGTGCCAGCATATCTGGGGAAAATGAAAAACTGTTTTTT.

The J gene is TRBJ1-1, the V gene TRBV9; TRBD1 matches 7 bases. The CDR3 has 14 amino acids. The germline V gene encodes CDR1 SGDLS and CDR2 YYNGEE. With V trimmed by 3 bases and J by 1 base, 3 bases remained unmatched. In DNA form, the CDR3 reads TGTGCCAGCAGCGACCAGGGGGGGAACACTGAAGCTTTCTTT. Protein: CASSDQGGNTEAFF.